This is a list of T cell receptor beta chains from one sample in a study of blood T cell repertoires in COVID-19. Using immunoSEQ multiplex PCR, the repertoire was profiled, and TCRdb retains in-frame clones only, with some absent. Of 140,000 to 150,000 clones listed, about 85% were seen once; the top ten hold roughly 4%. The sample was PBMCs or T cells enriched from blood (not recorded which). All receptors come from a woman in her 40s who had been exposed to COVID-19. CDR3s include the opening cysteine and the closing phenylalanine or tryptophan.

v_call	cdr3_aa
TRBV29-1	CSVGSTGGMDLVGGSYEQYF
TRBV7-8	CASSRSVFSYNEQFF
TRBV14	CASSQNLQVNTEAFF
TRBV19	CASSIGGGFSNQPQHF
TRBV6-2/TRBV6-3	CASSYSKDRGLHSDTQYF
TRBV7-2	CASSSRQGEKYGYTF
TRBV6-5	CATARGGYSYNEQFF
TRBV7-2	CASSLGFQGLETQYF
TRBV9	CASSDSGGTDTQYF
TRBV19	CASKEQGGYEQYF
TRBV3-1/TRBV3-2	CASSPTGAGDGNTIYF
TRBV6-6	CASSYSGARSYEQYF